The 23 T cell receptor beta chains below all came from one sample that was sequenced in a study of T-cell memory formation after mild COVID-19. TCRdb independently ran MiXCR on the 5' RACE reads; one entry per CDR3 protein. The sample lists under 550,000 distinct CDR3 sequences, about 20% occurring once. The sample comprised PBMCs or a T cell subset sorted from them (not recorded which). These TCRs come from an adult woman who had mild COVID-19 (a few samples of this study predate the infection). Cell type and time point are not known.

The rearrangement links TRBV3-1 to TRBJ2-5; D gene uncertain. Germline lookup yields CDR1 LGHDT and CDR2 YNNKEL (reference sequence). This CDR3 contains 16 residues. V lost 1 base, J lost 5 bases, and 17 bases lay in between. The CDR3 here is CASSQGERTWHETQYF. CDR3 in DNA: TGTGCCAGCAGCCAAGGGGAACGGACGTGGCACGAGACCCAGTACTTC.

This clonotype occurred a few times. The chain links TRBV7-2 to TRBJ2-2; D may be TRBD2 (5 bases). Trimming pared 4 bases from V and 6 bases from J, leaving 24 bases between. The germline CDR1 and CDR2 sequences are SGHTA and FQGNSA. The CDR3 runs 18 residues. CDR3 sequence: CASSSRQAGNLPAGELFF. As DNA, the CDR3 is TGTGCCAGCAGCTCCCGTCAGGCCGGGAATCTCCCAGCCGGGGAGCTGTTTTTT.

The CDR3 is CASSQDGAGGRETQYF. The CDR3 DNA reads TGTGCCAGCAGCCAAGATGGAGCGGGGGGGCGAGAGACCCAGTACTTC. The V and J genes are TRBV4-2 and TRBJ2-5; 10 bases map to TRBD2. The germline V gene has CDR1 LGHNA and CDR2 YNFKEQ. After removal of 0 bases from V and 4 bases from J, the junction contained 5 bases not matched to a gene. CDR3 length equals 16 residues.

There are a few counts of this clonotype. This sequence joins TRBV7-7 and TRBJ2-7; possibly TRBD2 for D (5 bases). The V end was cut by 4 bases, the J end by 0 bases, with 16 bases between. The CDR3 length is 16 residues. Per the germline V gene, CDR1 is SSHAT and CDR2 is FNYEAQ (reference sequence). CDR3 amino acids: CASSSSDRRVSYEQYF. In nucleotides, the CDR3 is TGTGCCAGCAGCTCATCTGACCGGCGGGTCTCCTACGAGCAGTACTTC.

The J gene is TRBJ1-1, the V gene TRBV9; D is possibly TRBD1 (5 bases). The germline V gene has CDR1 SGDLS and CDR2 YYNGEE. This CDR3 spans 16 amino acids. Trimming removed 0 bases at V and 3 bases at J, with 15 bases between. The CDR3 spells CASSVATGQPYTEAFF. DNA for the CDR3: TGTGCCAGCAGCGTAGCTACGGGGCAACCTTACACTGAAGCTTTCTTT.

The count of this clonotype is one. J is TRBJ2-2 and V is TRBV24-1; no definite D call. In germline, CDR1 is KGHDR, CDR2 SFDVKD. Between the trimmed V and J ends, which lost 1 base and 6 bases, there was a span of 8 bases. The CDR3 runs to 14 residues. CDR3 DNA sequence: TGTGCCACCAGTGATTTCACCAACGCCGGGGAGCTGTTTTTT. It yields the protein CATSDFTNAGELFF.

This chain connects TRBV20-1 to TRBJ2-7; 7 bases line up with TRBD1. The J segment lost 0 bases and the V segment lost 2 bases, leaving 7 bases of the junction unmatched. The CDR3 extends over 15 amino acids. The V gene's germline CDR1 is DFQATT and CDR2 SNEGSKA (reference sequence). CDR3 nucleotides: TGCAGTGCTAGACCCGAGACAGGGCCCTCCTACGAGCAGTACTTC. This sequence encodes CSARPETGPSYEQYF.

This clonotype came up a few times. V gene TRBV24-1 combines with J gene TRBJ2-1; a possible D gene is TRBD2 (5 bases). Per germline, CDR1 KGHDR and CDR2 SFDVKD. The CDR3 consists of 14 residues. Trimming removed 3 bases at V and 7 bases at J, with 12 bases between. The DNA for the CDR3 is TGTGCCACCAGTGATCTCGCGGGCCGTAATGAGCAGTTCTTC. Translation gives CATSDLAGRNEQFF.

Only a few counts were recorded for this clonotype. J is TRBJ1-1 and V is TRBV12-3 or TRBV12-4; D remains unclear. This CDR3 has 14 amino acids. Trimming took 4 bases from V and 2 from J, leaving 11 bases between them. The CDR3 region has the DNA TGTGCCAGCAGTTCTCTTGTTGAAAACACTGAAGCTTTCTTT. As protein: CASSSLVENTEAFF.

This rearrangement joins TRBV29-1 to TRBJ2-7, with TRBD2 matching 10 bases. The CDR3 sequence is 13 residues long. Germline V gene lookup returns CDR1 SQVTM and CDR2 ANQGSEA. The ends lost 4 bases at V and 4 bases at J; junction bases unmatched: 4. The CDR3 sequence: CSVVLAGSYEQYF. In nucleotides, the CDR3 is TGCAGCGTTGTACTAGCGGGATCATACGAGCAGTACTTC.

This clonotype has only a few counts. The J gene is TRBJ1-6, the V gene TRBV4-1; D may be TRBD1 (5 bases). The CDR3 is 15 residues long. Germline-derived CDR1 and CDR2 are MGHRA and YSYEKL. V was shortened by 0 bases and J by 8 bases, with 11 bases between the two germline ends. CDR3 region: CASSQDTGDYSPLHF. Here the CDR3 DNA reads TGCGCCAGCAGCCAAGATACAGGAGACTATTCACCCCTCCACTTT.

This clonotype was recorded only once. CDR3 region: CASSSPLRQTGANVLTF. DNA for the CDR3: TGTGCCAGCAGTTCGCCGTTAAGACAGACCGGGGCCAACGTCCTGACTTTC. This chain links TRBV27 with TRBJ2-6, with D tentatively TRBD1 (5 bases). V was trimmed by 4 bases and J by 4 bases, leaving 17 bases between them. The CDR3 loop spans 17 amino acids. Germline CDR1 reads MNHEY; CDR2 reads SMNVEV (reference sequence).

The chain combines TRBV7-9 with TRBJ1-3; D is uncertain. Germline V gives CDR1 SEHNR, CDR2 FQNEAQ (reference sequence). The V end was cut by 4 bases, the J end by 4 bases, with 8 bases between. The CDR3 spans 13 residues. CDR3 loop: CASSSSGGNTIYF. The CDR3 nucleotides read TGTGCCAGCAGCTCCTCCGGGGGAAACACCATATATTTT.

Only a few counts were recorded for this clonotype. V usage is TRBV20-1 and J usage is TRBJ2-4, with TRBD1 as a possible D gene (6 bases). Looked up from germline, CDR1 is DFQATT and CDR2 is SNEGSKA (reference sequence). Trimming shortened V by 1 base and J by 5 bases, and 6 bases separated the two germline ends. This CDR3 is 12 amino acids long. CDR3 DNA: TGCAGTGCTAGAGGACAGGAAAACATTCAGTACTTC. Amino acids: CSARGQENIQYF.

The rearrangement links TRBV12-3 or TRBV12-4 to TRBJ2-1, with TRBD2 matching over 9 bases. With V trimmed by 7 bases and J by 6 bases, 4 bases remained unmatched. This CDR3 spans 13 amino acids. CDR3 region: CASKAGGTNEQFF. The CDR3, as DNA: TGTGCCAGCAAAGCGGGGGGAACCAATGAGCAGTTCTTC.

This clonotype was counted between two and nine times. The chain employs TRBV3-1 and TRBJ2-1; D is ambiguous. This CDR3 spans 12 amino acids. With 4 bases removed from V and 9 bases from J, the gap between germline ends came to 10 bases. CDR1 and CDR2 from the germline V gene are LGHDT and YNNKEL (reference sequence). The CDR3 here is CASSLNSGEQFF. As DNA, the CDR3 is TGTGCCAGCAGCCTGAATTCGGGTGAGCAGTTCTTC.

This chain links TRBV2 with TRBJ2-7, with D perhaps TRBD2 (5 bases). V dropped 3 bases and J dropped 6 bases, with 15 bases sitting between them. The length of the CDR3 is 14 residues. The V gene's germline CDR1 is SNHLY and CDR2 FYNNEI. The CDR3 sequence: CASSDQVRGPEQYF. The CDR3 region has the DNA TGTGCCAGCAGTGACCAAGTCAGAGGGCCCGAGCAGTACTTC.

The rearrangement links TRBV2 to TRBJ1-1, with D perhaps TRBD1 (5 bases). The V end lost 3 bases, the J end lost 3 bases, and 11 bases lay between the germline ends. From germline, CDR1 is SNHLY and CDR2 FYNNEI. The CDR3 is made up of 14 amino acids. This CDR3 reads CASSEGGGDTEAFF. In DNA form, the CDR3 reads TGTGCCAGCAGTGAGGGTGGGGGGGACACTGAAGCTTTCTTT.

This clonotype was recorded a few times. The chain is built from TRBV7-6 and TRBJ2-2, with D possibly being TRBD1 (6 bases). The CDR3 has 15 residues. The V end was cut by 5 bases, the J end by 2 bases, with 12 bases between. CDR1 and CDR2 from the germline V gene are SGHVS and FNYEAQ. The CDR3 region is CASSPRTVNTGELFF. Here the CDR3 DNA reads TGTGCCAGCAGCCCGCGGACAGTAAACACCGGGGAGCTGTTTTTT.

This clonotype was seen more than once but under ten times. The DNA of the CDR3 is TGTGCCAGTAGCTCCACCTCGGGAGCGAGTGAGCAGTTCTTC. It yields the protein CASSSTSGASEQFF. The rearrangement uses TRBV19 and TRBJ2-1, with D possibly TRBD2 on 6 matching bases. The CDR3 loop spans 14 amino acids. Deletions cut 6 bases from V and 9 bases from J, with 18 bases between. The germline V gene encodes CDR1 LNHDA and CDR2 SQIVND (reference sequence).

This sequence joins TRBV7-3 and TRBJ2-2, with 8 bases that match TRBD2. This CDR3 is built from 12 residues. Germline V CDR1 and CDR2: SGHTA, FQGTGA. Germline trimming cut 8 bases from V and 7 bases from J; bases unmatched to any gene: 3. This CDR3 reads CASGSGDGELFF. The CDR3 region has the DNA TGTGCCAGCGGTAGCGGGGACGGGGAGCTGTTTTTT.

About this clonotype: The junction does not match germline at one end; this may be a read error. V usage is TRBV18 and J usage is TRBJ2-2; 8 bases fit TRBD2. Germline loops: CDR1 KGHSH, CDR2 LQKENI. The CDR3 extends over 16 amino acids. The CDR3 is CASSPNGGANTGELFF. CDR3 coding DNA: TGTGCCAGCTCACCCAACGGGGGGGCGAATACCGGGGAGCTGTTTTTT.

This clonotype was detected only a few times. The chain carries TRBV5-1 and TRBJ1-5; D may be TRBD1 (6 bases). CDR3 length equals 15 residues. Germline CDR1 reads SGHRS; CDR2 reads YFSETQ. V was clipped by 0 bases and J by 1 base, with 8 bases between them. The CDR3 bases are TGCGCCAGCAGCTTGGCAGGGGTCAGCAATCAGCCCCAGCATTTT. The encoded protein is CASSLAGVSNQPQHF.